The clone carrying this T cell receptor (beta chain) appeared many times. The antigen is not known. From the germline J gene comes the end of the CDR3, since the read stops 3 residues before it. Trimming took 6 bases from V and 3 from J, leaving 12 bases between them. This CDR3 region has 13 residues. Germline V gene data show CDR1 as SGHTA and CDR2 as FQGNSA. This record belongs to a study of T cell clonality in common variable immunodeficiency. Overall study findings and caveats: Reportedly, TCR beta sequences from common variable immunodeficiency showed fewer deletions and N-nucleotide insertions. Compared with controls, CVID subjects had fewer shared TCRbeta clones.

This table comes from immunoSEQ multiplex PCR, and its TCRdb copy is limited to in-frame clones, with some not included. Listed here are some 60,000 clones without any singletons, the top ten holding around 1.6%. Heparinized whole blood, roughly 4.5 to 9 ml, came from each donor. The sample consisted of peripheral blood mononuclear cells. This clonotype was sampled from a person aged 18-70 years in good health. The V and J genes are TRBV7-2 and TRBJ2-7, with a weak D call TRBD2 (6 bases). The chain's CDR3 is CASSLGGDYEQYF. The covered CDR3 bases are TGTGCCAGCAGTCTCGGCGGGGACTACGAG.